The rows below give T cell receptor beta chains drawn from one sample of a study of T cell responses to AZD1222 COVID-19 vaccine. TCRdb's table, derived via immunoSEQ multiplex PCR, lists solely in-frame clones and lacks some. This sample has over 120,000 clones; 90% to 95% occur once, and the top ten carry more than 10%. The sequencing used peripheral blood, collected after recovery from COVID-19. The receptor source for this set is an adult who had recovered from COVID-19. CDR3s leave out the opening cysteine and the closing phenylalanine or tryptophan. Not every row has a clone size; where given, it reads once, few, many or a size class.

v_call clone_size cdr3_aa
TRBV4-2 . ASSQVGETDTQY
TRBV6-4 . ASSGRAYGYT
TRBV7-2 . ASSLAVGQPQH
TRBV6-5 few ASSRNFNAYEQY
TRBV9 . ASSVEMVPTNEQF
TRBV18 . ASSPAVAGGAYNEQF
TRBV6-4 . ASSRQVTTSTDTQY
TRBV10-3 . AISAEMGRAGIKGYT
TRBV7-3 . ASSLTGGMNTEAF
TRBV2 . ASKRGPTNTGELF
TRBV7-9 . ASSFSLGDQPQH
TRBV10-3 . AISVGPGETQY
TRBV3-1/TRBV3-2 . ASSQDFVGQGAHRAF
TRBV7-9 . ASSLVPAGWSYGYT
TRBV28 . ASSFSSLRGTGNTIY
TRBV20-1 . SASQGREEQY
TRBV15 . ATSRDPGTSAETQY
TRBV7-2 . ASSPRPGGLGETQY
TRBV5-1 . ASSFLSTGSNSPLH
TRBV2 . ASTGQVSSGNTIY
TRBV6-5 . ASTGQGVHEQF
TRBV28 . ASYTGQGAYNEQF
TRBV19 . ASSIGGGTEAF
TRBV6-1 . ASSEGTGNHNEQF
TRBV7-2 . ASSLRWTNTEAF
TRBV28 . ASSFGRISTDTQY
TRBV12-3/TRBV12-4 . ASSIGTGGYT
TRBV5-1 . ASSLQTSSDEQF
TRBV10-3 . AISSGTSVFNYEQY
TRBV13 once ASSLEGLAGEMYNEQF
TRBV10-3 few AISRDTSSGANVLT
TRBV6-5 . ASRFTGNSGNTIY
TRBV7-9 . ASSFARIAGPLIDNEQF
TRBV5-1 medium-sized ASSPEGDLYEQY
TRBV30 . AWSVTAGTEAF
TRBV4-1 . ASSFRPKRNEQF
TRBV11-1 . ASSPERGLVEAF
TRBV11-3 . ASSLEAEVAGGFPSEQF
TRBV4-1 . ASSQDIGGVYNEQF
TRBV23-1 . ASSPTEKECPLH
TRBV9 . ASSVGDQETQY